This TCR beta chain was captured by sequencing in a study of blood T cell repertoires in COVID-19. About the study: Collection of acute and convalescent COVID-19 samples took place in the United States, Italy and Spain. Sources were T cells, B-cell-depleted T cells, or PBMCs; the material itself was cDNA or gDNA.

Original processing notes: Researchers report that nucleated cell counts were estimated from reference gene primer amplification. The table came from immunoSEQ multiplex PCR; TCRdb's copy has only in-frame clones and leaves some out. The V and J calls and clone size were taken over from that table, and D and trimming were inferred from the DNA. Altogether 45,000 to 65,000 clones are present, about 83% being singletons, with the ten largest covering 6.9%. The CDR3 extends over 14 amino acids. The junction had 4 bases not matched to a gene; V was cut back by 5 bases and J by 2 bases. Germline CDR1 and CDR2: SGHRS and YFSETQ.

The sample was peripheral blood. The V call is TRBV5-1, the J call TRBJ2-3, with 8 bases aligning to TRBD1. This receptor was obtained from a man aged 70 or older with active COVID-19. The CDR3 DNA sequence: TGCGCCAGCAGTAAGGACAGGGACACAGATACGCAGTATTTT. Its translation: CASSKDRDTDTQYF.